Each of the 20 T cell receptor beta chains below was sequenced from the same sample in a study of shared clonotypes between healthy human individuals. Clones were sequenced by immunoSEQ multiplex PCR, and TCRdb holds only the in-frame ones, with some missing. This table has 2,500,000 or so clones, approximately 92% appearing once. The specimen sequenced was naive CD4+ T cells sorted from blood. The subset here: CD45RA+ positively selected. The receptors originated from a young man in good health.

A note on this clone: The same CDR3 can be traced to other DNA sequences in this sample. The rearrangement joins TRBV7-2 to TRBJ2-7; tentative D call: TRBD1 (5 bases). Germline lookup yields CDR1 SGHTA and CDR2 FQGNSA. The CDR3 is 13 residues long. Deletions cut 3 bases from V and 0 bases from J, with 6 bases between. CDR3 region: CASSFTGSYEQYF. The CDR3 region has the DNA TGTGCCAGCAGCTTCACAGGCTCCTACGAGCAGTACTTC.

The CDR3, as DNA: TGTGCCAGCAGTCCCCGGACAGGGAAGTTTAACGAGCAGTACTTC. Its protein product is CASSPRTGKFNEQYF. This chain connects TRBV6-5 to TRBJ2-7; 8 bases match TRBD1. CDR3 length: 15 residues. J lost 5 bases, V lost 5 bases, and 11 bases had no gene match. The germline V gene encodes CDR1 MNHEY and CDR2 SVGAGI.

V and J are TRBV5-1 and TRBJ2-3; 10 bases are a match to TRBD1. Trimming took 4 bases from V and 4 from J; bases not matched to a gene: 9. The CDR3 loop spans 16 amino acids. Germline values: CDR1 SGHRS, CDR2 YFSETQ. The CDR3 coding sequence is TGCGCCAGCAGCGCGGAGGGGACAGGGGCAGCAGATACGCAGTATTTT. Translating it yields CASSAEGTGAADTQYF.

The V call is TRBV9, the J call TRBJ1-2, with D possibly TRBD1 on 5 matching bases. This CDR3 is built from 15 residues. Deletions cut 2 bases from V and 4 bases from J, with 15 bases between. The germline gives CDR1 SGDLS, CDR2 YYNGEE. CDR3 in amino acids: CASSVGGGVGYGYTF. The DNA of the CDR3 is TGTGCCAGCAGCGTCGGGGGGGGTGTCGGCTATGGCTACACCTTC.

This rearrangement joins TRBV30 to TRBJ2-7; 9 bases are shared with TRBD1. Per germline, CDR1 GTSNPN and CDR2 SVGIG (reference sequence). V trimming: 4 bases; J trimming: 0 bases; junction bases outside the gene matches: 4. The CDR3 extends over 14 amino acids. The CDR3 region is CAWKTGGSSYEQYF. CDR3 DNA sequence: TGTGCCTGGAAAACAGGGGGCAGCTCCTACGAGCAGTACTTC.

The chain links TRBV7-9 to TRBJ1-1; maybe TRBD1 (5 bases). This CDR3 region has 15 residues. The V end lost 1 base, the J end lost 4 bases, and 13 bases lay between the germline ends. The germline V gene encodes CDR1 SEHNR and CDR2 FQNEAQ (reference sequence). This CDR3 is CASSLVLAGGTEAFF. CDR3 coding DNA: TGTGCCAGCAGCTTAGTCCTTGCCGGGGGCACTGAAGCTTTCTTT. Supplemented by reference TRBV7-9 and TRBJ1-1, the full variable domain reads DTGVSQNPRHKITKRGQNVTFRCDPISEHNRLYWYRQTLGQGPEFLTYFQNEAQLEKSRLLSDRFSAERPKGSFSTLEIQRTEQGDSAMYLCASSLVLAGGTEAFFGQGTRLTVV.

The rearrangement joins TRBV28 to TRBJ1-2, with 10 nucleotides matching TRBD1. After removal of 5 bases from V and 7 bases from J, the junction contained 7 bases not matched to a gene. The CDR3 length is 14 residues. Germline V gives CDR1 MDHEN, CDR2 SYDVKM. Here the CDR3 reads CASSGDRGMRGYTF. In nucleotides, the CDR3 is TGTGCCAGCAGTGGGGACAGGGGAATGCGTGGCTACACCTTC.

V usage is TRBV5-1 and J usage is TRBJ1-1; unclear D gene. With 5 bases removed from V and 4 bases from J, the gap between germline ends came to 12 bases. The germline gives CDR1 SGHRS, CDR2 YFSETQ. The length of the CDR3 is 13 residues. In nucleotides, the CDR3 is TGCGCCAGCAGGGAGGGCATGAGCACTGAAGCTTTCTTT. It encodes CASREGMSTEAFF. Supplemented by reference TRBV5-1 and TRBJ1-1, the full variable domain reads KAGVTQTPRYLIKTRGQQVTLSCSPISGHRSVSWYQQTPGQGLQFLFEYFSETQRNKGNFPGRFSGRQFSNSRSEMNVSTLELGDSALYLCASREGMSTEAFFGQGTRLTVV.

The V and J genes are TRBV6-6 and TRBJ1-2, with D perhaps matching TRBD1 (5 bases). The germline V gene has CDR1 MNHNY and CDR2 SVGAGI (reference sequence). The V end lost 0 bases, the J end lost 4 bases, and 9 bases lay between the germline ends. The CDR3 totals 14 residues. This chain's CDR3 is CASSYSAGTYGYTF. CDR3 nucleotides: TGTGCCAGCAGTTACTCGGCAGGGACCTATGGCTACACCTTC.

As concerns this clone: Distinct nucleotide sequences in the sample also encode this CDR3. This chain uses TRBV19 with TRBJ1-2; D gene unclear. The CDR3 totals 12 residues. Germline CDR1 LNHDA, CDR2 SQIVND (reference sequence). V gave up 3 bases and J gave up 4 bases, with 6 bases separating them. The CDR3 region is CASSIEGYGYTF. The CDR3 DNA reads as TGTGCCAGTAGTATTGAGGGCTATGGCTACACCTTC.

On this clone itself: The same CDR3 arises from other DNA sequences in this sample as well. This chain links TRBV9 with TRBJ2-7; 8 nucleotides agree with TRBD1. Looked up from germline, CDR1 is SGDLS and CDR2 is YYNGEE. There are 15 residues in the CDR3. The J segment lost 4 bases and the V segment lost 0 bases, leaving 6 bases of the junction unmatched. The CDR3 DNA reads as TGTGCCAGCAGCGTAGGTCAGGGGGCTTTTTACGAGCAGTACTTC. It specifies CASSVGQGAFYEQYF.

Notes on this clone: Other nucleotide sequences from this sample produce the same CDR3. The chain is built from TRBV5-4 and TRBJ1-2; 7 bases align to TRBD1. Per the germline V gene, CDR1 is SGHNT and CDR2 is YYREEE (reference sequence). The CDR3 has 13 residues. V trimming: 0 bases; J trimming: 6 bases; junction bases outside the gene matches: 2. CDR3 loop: CASSLGQGNGYTF. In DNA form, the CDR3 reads TGTGCCAGCAGCTTGGGACAGGGCAATGGCTACACCTTC.

The DNA for the CDR3 is TGCGCCAGCAGCCTAGGACAGGGCCTAACAACTAATGAAAAACTGTTTTTT. Encoded protein: CASSLGQGLTTNEKLFF. V is TRBV5-1 and J is TRBJ1-4, with 8 bases identical to TRBD1. CDR1 and CDR2 (germline): SGHRS, YFSETQ. The CDR3 extends over 17 amino acids. Trimming took 4 bases from V and 0 from J; bases not matched to a gene: 8.

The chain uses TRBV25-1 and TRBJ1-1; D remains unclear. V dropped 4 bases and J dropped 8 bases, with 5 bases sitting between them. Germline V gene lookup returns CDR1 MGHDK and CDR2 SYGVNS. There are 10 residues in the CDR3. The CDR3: CASSGGEAFF. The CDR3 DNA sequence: TGTGCCAGCAGTGGAGGGGAAGCTTTCTTT.

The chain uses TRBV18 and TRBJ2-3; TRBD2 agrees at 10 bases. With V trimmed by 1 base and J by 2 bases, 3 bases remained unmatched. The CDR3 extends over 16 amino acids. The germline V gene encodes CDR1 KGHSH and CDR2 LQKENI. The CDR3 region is CASSPLGLADTDTQYF. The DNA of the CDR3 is TGTGCCAGCTCACCACTAGGACTAGCGGACACAGATACGCAGTATTTT.

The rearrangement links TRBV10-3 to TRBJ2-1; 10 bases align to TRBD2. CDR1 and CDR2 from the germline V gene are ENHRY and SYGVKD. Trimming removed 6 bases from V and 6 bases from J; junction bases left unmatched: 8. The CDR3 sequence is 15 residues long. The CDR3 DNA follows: TGTGCCATCAGCCTGCTAGCGGGAGTACGCAATGAGCAGTTCTTC. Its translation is CAISLLAGVRNEQFF.

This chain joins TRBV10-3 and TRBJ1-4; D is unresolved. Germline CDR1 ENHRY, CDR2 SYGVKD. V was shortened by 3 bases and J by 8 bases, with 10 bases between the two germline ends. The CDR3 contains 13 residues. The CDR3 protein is CAISDTLGEKLFF. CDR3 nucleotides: TGTGCCATCAGTGACACTCTGGGCGAAAAACTGTTTTTT.

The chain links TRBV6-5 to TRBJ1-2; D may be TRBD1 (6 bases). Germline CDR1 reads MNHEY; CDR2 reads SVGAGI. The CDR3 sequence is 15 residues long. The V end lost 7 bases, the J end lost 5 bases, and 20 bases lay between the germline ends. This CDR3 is CASTLGGGGMYGYTF. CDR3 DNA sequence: TGTGCCAGCACCCTAGGGGGGGGCGGAATGTATGGCTACACCTTC.

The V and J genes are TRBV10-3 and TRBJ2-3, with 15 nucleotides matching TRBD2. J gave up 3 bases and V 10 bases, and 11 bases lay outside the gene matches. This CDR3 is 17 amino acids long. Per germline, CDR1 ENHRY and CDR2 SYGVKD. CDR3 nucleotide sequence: TGTGCCACAAGGGTTAGGACTAGCGGGGGGGTAACAGATACGCAGTATTTT. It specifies CATRVRTSGGVTDTQYF.

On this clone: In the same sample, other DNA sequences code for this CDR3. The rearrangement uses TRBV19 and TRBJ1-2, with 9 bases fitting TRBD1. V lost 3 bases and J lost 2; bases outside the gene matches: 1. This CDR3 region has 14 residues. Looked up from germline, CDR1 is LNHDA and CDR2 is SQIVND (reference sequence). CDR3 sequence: CASSIGQGNYGYTF. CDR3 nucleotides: TGTGCCAGTAGTATCGGACAGGGGAACTATGGCTACACCTTC.